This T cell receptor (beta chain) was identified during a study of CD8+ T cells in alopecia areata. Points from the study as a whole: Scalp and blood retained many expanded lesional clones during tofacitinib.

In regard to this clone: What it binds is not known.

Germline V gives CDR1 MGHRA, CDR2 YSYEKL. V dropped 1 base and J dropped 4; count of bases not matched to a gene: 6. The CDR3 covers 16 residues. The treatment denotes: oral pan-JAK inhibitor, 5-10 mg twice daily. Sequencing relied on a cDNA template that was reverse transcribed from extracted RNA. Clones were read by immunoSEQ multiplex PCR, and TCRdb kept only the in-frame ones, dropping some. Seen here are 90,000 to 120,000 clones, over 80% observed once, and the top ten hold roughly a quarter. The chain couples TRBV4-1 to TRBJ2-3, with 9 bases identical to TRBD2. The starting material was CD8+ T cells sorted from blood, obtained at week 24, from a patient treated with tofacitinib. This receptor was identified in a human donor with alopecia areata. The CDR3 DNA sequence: TGCGCCAGCAGCCAAGGGGCTAGCGGGGCGTCAGATACGCAGTATTTT. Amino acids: CASSQGASGASDTQYF.